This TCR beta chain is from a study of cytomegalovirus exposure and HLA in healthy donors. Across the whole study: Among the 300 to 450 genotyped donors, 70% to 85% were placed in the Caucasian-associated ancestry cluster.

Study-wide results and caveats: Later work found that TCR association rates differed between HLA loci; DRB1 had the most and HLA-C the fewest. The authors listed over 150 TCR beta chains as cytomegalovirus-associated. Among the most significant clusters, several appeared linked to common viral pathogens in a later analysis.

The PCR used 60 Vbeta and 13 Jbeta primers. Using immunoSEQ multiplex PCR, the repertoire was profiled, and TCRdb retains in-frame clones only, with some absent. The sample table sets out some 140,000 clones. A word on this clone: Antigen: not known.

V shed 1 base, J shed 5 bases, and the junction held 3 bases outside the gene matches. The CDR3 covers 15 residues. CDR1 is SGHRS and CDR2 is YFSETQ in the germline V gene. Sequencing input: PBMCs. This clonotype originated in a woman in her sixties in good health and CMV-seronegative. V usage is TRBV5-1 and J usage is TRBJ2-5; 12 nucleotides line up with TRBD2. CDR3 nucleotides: TGCGCCAGCAGCTTGAGACTAGCGGGGGTGGAGACCCAGTACTTC. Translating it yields CASSLRLAGVETQYF.